A selection of T cell receptor beta chains follows, all from one sample in a study of cytomegalovirus exposure and HLA in healthy donors. Sequencing used immunoSEQ multiplex PCR; TCRdb keeps in-frame clones, though not all of them. The profile shows some 160,000 clones, roughly 88% of them singletons. Sequenced sample: PBMCs. These receptors all stem from a man between 45 and 60 years old in good health and CMV-seropositive. The CDR3 runs from the conserved cysteine through the conserved F or W. D genes are given only for firm matches. Size values are once, few and many counts, or a class for expanded clones, and some rows have none.

TRBV4-1	NA	NA	TRBJ1-5	TGCGCCAGCAGCCCGGACAGAAATAGCAATCAGCCCCAGCATTTT	CASSPDRNSNQPQHF
TRBV10-2	TRBD2	NA	TRBJ2-4	TGCGCCAGCAGGCCCATGAGAGGCGGGCGGGAGAAAAACATTCAGTACTTC	CASRPMRGGREKNIQYF
TRBV19	NA	NA	TRBJ1-1	TGTGCCAGTAGCTCTCGGGGGATAATGAACACTGAAGCTTTCTTT	CASSSRGIMNTEAFF
TRBV5-1	TRBD2	NA	TRBJ2-1	TGCGCCAGCAGCTCTCAGACCGGGACTAGCGGGATCAATGAGCAGTTCTTC	CASSSQTGTSGINEQFF
TRBV19	TRBD2	NA	TRBJ2-3	TGTGCCAGTAGTAGACTAGCGGGAGGGCCGAGCACAGATACGCAGTATTTT	CASSRLAGGPSTDTQYF
TRBV5-3	TRBD1	NA	TRBJ1-2	TGTGCCAGAAGCCCCCTGGGACAGGGTTATGGCTACACCTTC	CARSPLGQGYGYTF
TRBV19	NA	NA	TRBJ2-5	TGTGCCAGTAGTACCCTACAGGGACGGGAGACCCAGTACTTC	CASSTLQGRETQYF
TRBV6-6	TRBD2	NA	TRBJ2-1	TGTGCCAGCAGTGGACTAGCTTCCTACAATGAGCAGTTCTTC	CASSGLASYNEQFF
TRBV27	NA	few	TRBJ1-1	TGTGCCAGCAGTTCCAGGGTTGTCACTGAAGCTTTCTTT	CASSSRVVTEAFF
TRBV2	NA	few	TRBJ2-1	TGTGCCAGCAGGCTCCGAGCCCTCCTCGACAATGAGCAGTTCTTC	CASRLRALLDNEQFF
TRBV6-1	TRBD1	NA	TRBJ2-1	TGTGCCAGCACCCTAGGACAGGGGGCGTATGAGCAGTTCTTC	CASTLGQGAYEQFF
TRBV2	NA	NA	TRBJ1-5	TGTGCCAGCACTGAGGCACCCCGGGTTCACAATCAGCCCCAGCATTTT	CASTEAPRVHNQPQHF
TRBV19	TRBD1	NA	TRBJ2-1	TGTGCCAGTAGTTCCCCCTTCGAGGGACAGGGTGTGAAGCAGTTCTTC	CASSSPFEGQGVKQFF
TRBV5-1	TRBD1	NA	TRBJ2-3	TGCGCCAGCAGCTCACAGGGGTACACAGATACGCAGTATTTT	CASSSQGYTDTQYF
TRBV5-6	NA	NA	TRBJ1-1	TGTGCCAGCACCCAGGGGTGGGTGAGCCGAGACGCGGCTTTCTTT	CASTQGWVSRDAAFF
TRBV11-3	NA	NA	TRBJ2-5	TGTGCCAGCAGCTCTAGGCCGGGGGAAGGTTTGGAGACCCAGTACTTC	CASSSRPGEGLETQYF
TRBV6-5	TRBD1	NA	TRBJ1-2	TGTGCCAGCAGTTACGAGGGGACAGGGCAGGGCTACACCTTC	CASSYEGTGQGYTF
TRBV6-6	NA	NA	TRBJ2-3	TGTGCCAGCACCCCGGGAGAGGAGGATACGCAGTATTTT	CASTPGEEDTQYF
TRBV10-1	NA	NA	TRBJ1-1	TGCGCCAGCAGTGAATCCGGTGGGAGCACTGAAGCTTTCTTT	CASSESGGSTEAFF
TRBV2	NA	NA	TRBJ1-1	TGTGCCAGCACCGGGACAAGGAACACTGAAGCTTTCTTT	CASTGTRNTEAFF
TRBV18	NA	NA	TRBJ1-3	TGTGCCAGCTCACTTGAACAGAGCTTCTCTGGAAACACCATATATTTT	CASSLEQSFSGNTIYF
TRBV6-6	NA	NA	TRBJ1-1	TGTGCCAGCAGGACCGGCCCCGGGCAGGGGAACACTGAAGCTTTCTTT	CASRTGPGQGNTEAFF
TRBV7-9	NA	NA	TRBJ2-1	TGTGCCAGCAGCTTAGGGGGCTCCCCGGGAGACAATGAGCAGTTCTTC	CASSLGGSPGDNEQFF
TRBV7-9	TRBD2	NA	TRBJ2-5	TGTGCCAGCAGCCTCCGTTCTAGCGGCCGAGAGACCCAGTACTTC	CASSLRSSGRETQYF
TRBV19	NA	NA	TRBJ1-5	TGTGCCAGTAGTACCCAGATCGCACGGGGGAATAGCAATCAGCCCCAGCATTTT	CASSTQIARGNSNQPQHF
TRBV7-9	NA	few	TRBJ2-3	TGTGCCAGCAGCTCGACAGTTGTTGGGCGGGGAACCACAGATACGCAGTATTTT	CASSSTVVGRGTTDTQYF
TRBV4-1	NA	NA	TRBJ1-1	TGCGCCAGCAGCTTTCCCAGAGAGCGGGCTTTCTTT	CASSFPRERAFF
TRBV5-1	NA	NA	TRBJ2-7	TGCGCCAGCAGCTTGAACGGAGTTTCCTACGAGCAGTACTTC	CASSLNGVSYEQYF
TRBV7-6	NA	NA	TRBJ2-3	TGTGCCAGCAGCCCCACCACTAACACAGATACGCAGTATTTT	CASSPTTNTDTQYF
TRBV18	TRBD1	NA	TRBJ2-4	TGTGCCAGCTCACCCATCTCCGGGACAGGGAAAGGGGAGGTGGCCAAAAACATTCAGTACTTC	CASSPISGTGKGEVAKNIQYF
TRBV5-4	TRBD1	NA	TRBJ1-2	TGTGCCAGCAGCCTAGGGACAGGGAGTTCTCGGGACTATGGCTACACCTTC	CASSLGTGSSRDYGYTF
TRBV5-1	NA	few	TRBJ1-6	TGCGCCAGCAGCTTGGCCGGGGGCTATAATTCACCCCTCCACTTT	CASSLAGGYNSPLHF
TRBV7-3	TRBD1	NA	TRBJ2-6	TGTGCCAGCAGCTTAGCTAGACAGGGGGCAAGCTCTGGGGCCAACGTCCTGACTTTC	CASSLARQGASSGANVLTF
TRBV6-5	TRBD1	NA	TRBJ2-2	TGTGCCAGCAGTACCCCGACAGGGGCCGGGGAGCTGTTTTTT	CASSTPTGAGELFF
TRBV27	TRBD1	few	TRBJ1-5	TGTGCCAGCAGTCGGCGGGACAGCCCGACTGGGCCCCAGCATTTT	CASSRRDSPTGPQHF
TRBV6-1	NA	NA	TRBJ1-5	TGTGCCAGCAGTAATGACAGCCCTTTTAAAACGCCCCAGCATTTT	CASSNDSPFKTPQHF
TRBV9	TRBD2	NA	TRBJ2-7	TGTGCCAGCAGCGTAGGGGGGGGGTTTACCTACGAGCAGTACTTC	CASSVGGGFTYEQYF
TRBV19	TRBD1	NA	TRBJ2-7	TGTGCCAGTAGTATGAGGTTGGGGGACAGGGCTTACGAGCAGTACTTC	CASSMRLGDRAYEQYF
TRBV9	TRBD2	NA	TRBJ2-1	TGTGCCAGCAGCAGAGGGACTAGCGGCAACAATGAGCAGTTCTTC	CASSRGTSGNNEQFF
TRBV15	TRBD2	NA	TRBJ2-1	TGTGCCACCAGCAGAGGGGGCCCGGGACTAGCGGGCGATCCCCCTAATGAGCAGTTCTTC	CATSRGGPGLAGDPPNEQFF
TRBV19	NA	NA	TRBJ2-6	TGTGCCAGTATCACAACAGGGTCTGGGGCCAACGTCCTGACTTTC	CASITTGSGANVLTF
TRBV6-5	TRBD1	few	TRBJ2-1	TGTGCCAGCAGTTACCTGACAGGGGACGATGAGCAGTTCTTC	CASSYLTGDDEQFF
TRBV6-5	NA	few	TRBJ2-7	TGTGCCAGCAGTTACGACAGGTCAGCCTACGAGCAGTACTTC	CASSYDRSAYEQYF
TRBV2	TRBD1	NA	TRBJ2-7	TGTGCCAGCGAAGGGGGCACGTCCTACGAGCAGTACTTC	CASEGGTSYEQYF
TRBV7-9	NA	NA	TRBJ1-2	TGTGCCAGCAGCCCCGTCAACGGGGACTACACCTTC	CASSPVNGDYTF
TRBV19	NA	NA	TRBJ1-5	TGTGCCAGTAGTATAGGGGAGGGCATGGGCAATCAGCCCCAGCATTTT	CASSIGEGMGNQPQHF
TRBV2	TRBD1	NA	TRBJ2-7	TGTGCCAGCGGGACAGGGGCCTACGAGCAGTACTTC	CASGTGAYEQYF
TRBV28	TRBD1	NA	TRBJ1-5	TGTGCCAGCAGTCCCAGGGACAGGCCTAGTGATCAGCCCCAGCATTTT	CASSPRDRPSDQPQHF
TRBV5-4	NA	NA	TRBJ1-2	TGTGCCAGCAGCCCACCTGGGGAGTCGCTGCTCAGTGGCTACACCTTC	CASSPPGESLLSGYTF
TRBV7-3	NA	NA	TRBJ2-1	TGTGCCAGCAGTCCGGGACTGGGCGACAATGAGCAGTTCTTC	CASSPGLGDNEQFF
TRBV7-9	TRBD1	NA	TRBJ2-5	TGTGCCAGCAGCTTAGGCAGGGGGCCGGAGACCCAGTACTTC	CASSLGRGPETQYF
TRBV25-1	TRBD1	NA	TRBJ1-4	TGTACCAGCAGTACAAACAGGGGGCGGAGGTATGAAAAACTGTTTTTT	CTSSTNRGRRYEKLFF
TRBV6-5	NA	NA	TRBJ2-5	TGTGCCAGCAGTTACTATTACCGCGAGTACTTC	CASSYYYREYF
TRBV11-2	NA	NA	TRBJ2-1	TGTGCCAGCAGCTTAGCAGGGCAGGGTATCGATGAGCAGTTCTTC	CASSLAGQGIDEQFF